The rows below give T cell receptor beta chains drawn from one sample of a study of blood T cell repertoires in COVID-19. Produced via immunoSEQ multiplex PCR; TCRdb's table is partial and in-frame only. The sample has about 200,000 clones, about 90% seen once. Sample: PBMCs or T cells enriched from blood (not recorded which). The receptors originated from a woman between 25 and 40 years old with acute COVID-19. Each CDR3 is given with its conserved first and last residue. The D gene is left open where the match is weak. Clone size, where shown, is once, few, many, or a class for clones that have expanded.

TGTGCCAGCAGAAGCGGGACAGGGGTAGGTGGCTACACCTTC	CASRSGTGVGGYTF	TRBV2	few	TRBD1	TRBJ1-2
TGTGCCAGCAGTCTAGGGGGTGGGCAGCCGAACACTGAAGCTTTCTTT	CASSLGGGQPNTEAFF	TRBV7-2	few	NA	TRBJ1-1
TGTGCCAGCAGCTTAACGAGGGACAGTACCGAGCAGTACTTC	CASSLTRDSTEQYF	TRBV7-3	NA	TRBD1	TRBJ2-7
TGTGCCAGCAGTACAACAGACAGGGGGCTACGGACTGAAGCTTTCTTT	CASSTTDRGLRTEAFF	TRBV6-2/TRBV6-3	NA	TRBD1	TRBJ1-1
TGTGCCAGCAGGACAGATGATGGCTACACCTTC	CASRTDDGYTF	TRBV6-5	NA	NA	TRBJ1-2
TGTGCCAGCATCATGGGACAGCTCACAGATACGCAGTATTTT	CASIMGQLTDTQYF	TRBV28	NA	TRBD1	TRBJ2-3
TGCGCCAGCAGCCAACCCCCCGGAGGATTTAACTATGGCTACACCTTC	CASSQPPGGFNYGYTF	TRBV4-1	NA	NA	TRBJ1-2
TGTGCCAGCAGCCTCCGGGACAGCGAAAACTACGAGCAGTACTTC	CASSLRDSENYEQYF	TRBV7-9	NA	TRBD1	TRBJ2-7
TGTGCCAGCAGCTTACTTCAAAGGGGCACTGAAGCTTTCTTT	CASSLLQRGTEAFF	TRBV7-2	NA	NA	TRBJ1-1
TGTGCCAGCAGCTTTCCAAGCGGGGGGGCTGGCAATGAGCAGTTCTTC	CASSFPSGGAGNEQFF	TRBV5-4	once	TRBD2	TRBJ2-1
TGTGCCAGCAGCCACCAGGACAGGGGGAACTATGGCTACACCTTC	CASSHQDRGNYGYTF	TRBV9	NA	TRBD1	TRBJ1-2
TGCAGCGTTAAGGGAGCGGCTGATGGCTACACCTTC	CSVKGAADGYTF	TRBV29-1	NA	NA	TRBJ1-2
TGTGCCAGTAGTGCGCAGGGGGCGAGAGAGACCCAGTACTTC	CASSAQGARETQYF	TRBV19	NA	TRBD1	TRBJ2-5
TGTGCCAGCAGCTTAGATTTATGGGACAACGTAACTTGGAACACTGAAGCTTTCTTT	CASSLDLWDNVTWNTEAFF	TRBV11-3	NA	NA	TRBJ1-1
TGTGCCAGCAGCTTAGCCAGCGGGGGCGATTCACCCCTCCACTTT	CASSLASGGDSPLHF	TRBV7-2	NA	NA	TRBJ1-6
TGTGCCAGTAGTATCTCTGCATCGAGCGCTGAAGCTTTCTTT	CASSISASSAEAFF	TRBV19	once	NA	TRBJ1-1
TGTGCCAGCAGCCCCCTGGGGGCAACCGGAGAGCTGTTTTTT	CASSPLGATGELFF	TRBV14	NA	NA	TRBJ2-2
TGTGCCAGCAGCCCCCAGGGGGCGGACTATGGCTACACCTTC	CASSPQGADYGYTF	TRBV7-9	NA	TRBD1	TRBJ1-2
TGTGCCAGCAGTTTATGGACTAGCGGAGCCTACGAGCAGTACTTC	CASSLWTSGAYEQYF	TRBV28	NA	TRBD2	TRBJ2-7
TGTGCCAGCAGCCCCCTCCGGGGTCATGCGATGAACACTGAAGCTTTCTTT	CASSPLRGHAMNTEAFF	TRBV7-6	NA	NA	TRBJ1-1
TGTGCCTGGAGTGTACGCGACATCCTACCGAATGAGCAGTTCTTC	CAWSVRDILPNEQFF	TRBV30	NA	NA	TRBJ2-1
TGTGCCAGCAGCCCCTGGACTAGCGGGGCCTACAATGAGCAGTTCTTC	CASSPWTSGAYNEQFF	TRBV7-6	NA	TRBD2	TRBJ2-1
TGCGCCAGCAGCCCTTCGGGGCGGGGGGGCCGAAATGAGCAGTTCTTC	CASSPSGRGGRNEQFF	TRBV4-1	NA	TRBD2	TRBJ2-1
TGTGCCAGCAGCCGGACAGTAGGTAATTCACCCCTCCACTTT	CASSRTVGNSPLHF	TRBV6-5	NA	NA	TRBJ1-6
TGTGCCTGGACCCCTGACAGGGACTCAAGTCCCCAGCATTTT	CAWTPDRDSSPQHF	TRBV30	NA	TRBD1	TRBJ1-5
TGTGCCAGTAGTATCCTCGGGGGTCAGCGGGGAAACTACGAGCAGTACTTC	CASSILGGQRGNYEQYF	TRBV19	once	TRBD2	TRBJ2-7
TGCGCCAGCAGCTCGACCGGGACAGCAGAGCAGTACTTC	CASSSTGTAEQYF	TRBV4-1	NA	TRBD1	TRBJ2-7
TGCGCCAGCAGTGACTTGCGGCGGGGATCGTCCGAGCAGTACTTC	CASSDLRRGSSEQYF	TRBV10-1	few	NA	TRBJ2-7
TGTGCCAGTAAAACTGGCGGCACTGAAGCTTTCTTT	CASKTGGTEAFF	TRBV19	NA	NA	TRBJ1-1
TGTGCCAGCAACCCAGGGGGCGCGACCTACAATGAGCAGTTCTTC	CASNPGGATYNEQFF	TRBV9	once	TRBD1	TRBJ2-1
TGCGCCAGCTCCCCGGGACTAGCGGCTTCCTACGAGCAGTACTTC	CASSPGLAASYEQYF	TRBV4-1	NA	TRBD2	TRBJ2-7
TGTGCCAGCACTTTGTCGGGTGGCTACACCTTC	CASTLSGGYTF	TRBV5-6	NA	NA	TRBJ1-2
TGTGCCAGTAGTTCCACAGGGGGAACTAATGAAAAACTGTTTTTT	CASSSTGGTNEKLFF	TRBV19	NA	TRBD1	TRBJ1-4
TGCGCCAGCAGCCTGGACAAGGGGGAAAAACTGTTTTTT	CASSLDKGEKLFF	TRBV5-1	NA	NA	TRBJ1-4
TGCGCCAGCAGCCCAAGCATATTGGGGGCTAGCACAGATACGCAGTATTTT	CASSPSILGASTDTQYF	TRBV4-1	NA	NA	TRBJ2-3
TGTGCCACCAGCACCCAGAGGCAGGGCAACACTGAAGCTTTCTTT	CATSTQRQGNTEAFF	TRBV24-1	NA	NA	TRBJ1-1
TGTGCCAGCAGCACGACTCCGACAGGGTTCGGCTATGGCTACACCTTC	CASSTTPTGFGYGYTF	TRBV5-5	NA	TRBD1	TRBJ1-2
TGTGCCAGCAGCCAAGATCGCGAGGGATGGGACACTGAAGCTTTCTTT	CASSQDREGWDTEAFF	TRBV3-1/TRBV3-2	NA	NA	TRBJ1-1
TGTGCCAGCAGCATGGGGGCCGGGACAATGAACACTGAAGCTTTCTTT	CASSMGAGTMNTEAFF	TRBV7-2	once	NA	TRBJ1-1
TGTGCCAGCAGTGATCCAGGACAGGGGGGCGATCAGCCCCAGCATTTT	CASSDPGQGGDQPQHF	TRBV6-1	once	TRBD1	TRBJ1-5
TGTGCCTGGAGTCCACCGGGACAGGGATTCCAGCCCCAGCATTTT	CAWSPPGQGFQPQHF	TRBV30	NA	TRBD1	TRBJ1-5
TGTGCCACCAGCAGAGGCCGGGGGACAGGGGCAAACACCATATATTTT	CATSRGRGTGANTIYF	TRBV15	NA	TRBD1	TRBJ1-3
TGTGCCAGCAGCGTAGAGGGGCCCCCAGGGGTCTATGGCTACACCTTC	CASSVEGPPGVYGYTF	TRBV9	NA	NA	TRBJ1-2
TGTGCCAGTAGTCCCACGGCCTGGACAGCGGCCACCTACGAGCAGTACTTC	CASSPTAWTAATYEQYF	TRBV19	NA	NA	TRBJ2-7
TGTGCCAGTAGTATCATCGGGGGGACTAATGAAAAACTGTTTTTT	CASSIIGGTNEKLFF	TRBV19	NA	NA	TRBJ1-4
TGCGCCAGCAGCGGGACTAGCGGGGGGGCCTACGAGCAGTACTTC	CASSGTSGGAYEQYF	TRBV4-3	NA	TRBD2	TRBJ2-7
TGTGCCAGCTCTCAGGCCGGCAATAATTCACCCCTCCACTTT	CASSQAGNNSPLHF	TRBV2	NA	NA	TRBJ1-6
TGTGCCAGCAGCCCTCTACAGGGGGGGTACACTGAAGCTTTCTTT	CASSPLQGGYTEAFF	TRBV7-7	NA	TRBD1	TRBJ1-1
TGTGCCATCAGTGCGGTAAACTATGGCTACACCTTC	CAISAVNYGYTF	TRBV10-3	NA	NA	TRBJ1-2
TGTGCCAGCAGTTACGTCCTCCCGGGACAGTTTACTGAAGCTTTCTTT	CASSYVLPGQFTEAFF	TRBV6-5	NA	TRBD1	TRBJ1-1
TGTGCCAGCAGCTTAGCCCCTAACAGGCAGCTCGAGACCCAGTACTTC	CASSLAPNRQLETQYF	TRBV7-9	NA	NA	TRBJ2-5
TGTGCCAGCAGTTTCGGACAGGCACCCGGGGACGAGCAGTACTTC	CASSFGQAPGDEQYF	TRBV28	NA	TRBD1	TRBJ2-7
TGTGCCAGCAGACTAGCCCGGACCAATGAGCAGTTCTTC	CASRLARTNEQFF	TRBV28	NA	NA	TRBJ2-1
TGTGCCAGCAGCCAAGGGACGGGGGGGTATACGCAGTATTTT	CASSQGTGGYTQYF	TRBV3-1/TRBV3-2	NA	TRBD2	TRBJ2-3
TGTGCCAGCAGTTCCCCAGCGGGGGACATCGAGACCCAGTACTTC	CASSSPAGDIETQYF	TRBV28	few	TRBD2	TRBJ2-5
TGTGCCAGCGCTCCAGGGACATCATATCAGCCCCAGCATTTT	CASAPGTSYQPQHF	TRBV2	NA	NA	TRBJ1-5
TGTGCCAGCAGCGCTCGAGCGGCCAGCTACGAGCAGTACTTC	CASSARAASYEQYF	TRBV9	NA	NA	TRBJ2-7
TGCGCCAGCAGCCAAGACAGGGTAGTCTATGGCTACACCTTC	CASSQDRVVYGYTF	TRBV4-3	NA	NA	TRBJ1-2
TGTGCCAGCAGTTTATTTGGTCCTATGAACACTGAAGCTTTCTTT	CASSLFGPMNTEAFF	TRBV27	NA	NA	TRBJ1-1